The clone carrying this TCR beta chain was counted ten times or more. TCRdb processed the 5' RACE reads anew with MiXCR; each CDR3 protein has one entry. In the table there are 50,000 to 60,000 distinct CDR3 sequences, under 3% of which are singletons. This sample was taken from a study of neurological immune-mediated disorders. Germline lookup yields CDR1 MDHEN and CDR2 SYDVKM. J was trimmed by 0 bases and V by 4 bases; bases with no gene match: 4. CDR3 size: 16 residues. The rearrangement uses TRBV28 and TRBJ2-7; 12 positions match TRBD1. Sequenced sample: PBMCs. The receptor's source is a man between 50 and 59 years old with multiple sclerosis. The CDR3 protein is CASSSPGQGASYEQYF. For the CDR3, the DNA is TGTGCCAGCAGTTCGCCGGGACAGGGGGCCTCCTACGAGCAGTACTTC.